One sample yielded the 20 T cell receptor beta chains listed below, sequenced in a study of CD8+CD57+ T cells in acquired aplastic anemia. Genomic DNA templated the TCR beta VDJ and CDR3 profiling. TCRdb used MiXCR to reprocess the reads, holding one entry per CDR3 protein. In the table there are under 150,000 distinct CDR3 sequences, 40% to 45% of which are singletons. The source material was sorted CD4+, CD8+, or CD8+CD57+ T cells (not recorded which) from PBMCs. The receptors shown here come from a human donor in good health, serving as a control.

The gene calls are TRBV5-4 and TRBJ2-7; perhaps TRBD1 as D (6 bases). The CDR3 has 13 residues. Germline CDR1 is SGHNT and CDR2 is YYREEE (reference sequence). V shed 4 bases and J shed 5 bases, with 13 bases lying between them. The CDR3 nucleotides read TGTGCCAGCAGCACCCAGGGGTCCCACGAGCAGTACTTC. Translation gives CASSTQGSHEQYF.

The chain has TRBV10-1 and TRBJ2-7, with TRBD2 matching 13 bases. Looked up from germline, CDR1 is WNHNN and CDR2 is SYGVQD (reference sequence). The J segment lost 3 bases and the V segment lost 5 bases, leaving 4 bases of the junction unmatched. The CDR3 runs 15 residues. The CDR3 protein is CASSPRTSGSYEQYF. The DNA of the CDR3 is TGCGCCAGCAGTCCGCGGACTAGCGGGAGCTACGAGCAGTACTTC.

This clonotype was counted many times. This rearrangement joins TRBV29-1 to TRBJ2-2; 7 bases fit TRBD1. The CDR3 contains 13 residues. V shed 6 bases, J shed 8 bases, and the junction held 9 bases outside the gene matches. CDR1 SQVTM and CDR2 ANQGSEA come from the germline V gene. Here the CDR3 DNA reads TGCAGCGTCACACAGGGGATCCAGGGGGAGCTGTTTTTT. Its protein product is CSVTQGIQGELFF.

This clonotype was detected many times. The chain carries TRBV29-1 and TRBJ1-5; D gene ambiguous. Germline V gene lookup returns CDR1 SQVTM and CDR2 ANQGSEA. This CDR3 is built from 13 residues. Trimming cost V 6 bases and J 0 bases, with 9 bases left between them. CDR3: CSVQVNSNQPQHF. CDR3 nucleotide sequence: TGCAGCGTCCAGGTCAATAGCAATCAGCCCCAGCATTTT.

In this sample, this clonotype turned up a few times. The chain couples TRBV20-1 to TRBJ1-1, with D unresolved. Germline V gene lookup returns CDR1 DFQATT and CDR2 SNEGSKA (reference sequence). The CDR3 length is 12 residues. V was cut by 5 bases and J by 11 bases, with 18 bases left in between. The CDR3 sequence is CSAQSYRGPAFF. The DNA for the CDR3 is TGCAGTGCTCAGAGTTATCGGGGTCCGGCTTTCTTT.

This clonotype was seen repeatedly, ten times or more. The chain has TRBV11-2 and TRBJ2-7; 9 bases agree with TRBD2. The length of the CDR3 is 15 residues. The germline V gene has CDR1 SGHAT and CDR2 FQNNGV. Trimming at V came to 6 bases and at J to 0 bases, leaving 6 bases not matched to a gene. CDR3 coding DNA: TGTGCCAGCAGTTTGAATAGCGGGAGCTCCTACGAGCAGTACTTC. It specifies CASSLNSGSSYEQYF.

This sequence joins TRBV3-1 and TRBJ2-2; TRBD2 matches at 9 bases. After removal of 0 bases from V and 7 bases from J, the junction contained 6 bases not matched to a gene. CDR3 size: 16 residues. CDR1 is LGHDT and CDR2 is YNNKEL in the germline V gene (reference sequence). The CDR3, as DNA: TGTGCCAGCAGCCAAGATACGCGGGGGGGAGGCGGGGAGCTGTTTTTT. As protein: CASSQDTRGGGGELFF.

The V and J genes are TRBV18 and TRBJ1-3; 7 bases map to TRBD1. Germline V gives CDR1 KGHSH, CDR2 LQKENI. The CDR3 consists of 14 residues. J lost 2 bases, V lost 5 bases, and 3 bases had no gene match. CDR3 nucleotide sequence: TGTGCCAGCTCAGAAGGGACAGCTGGAAACACCATATATTTT. Translated, it gives CASSEGTAGNTIYF.

J is TRBJ2-3 and V is TRBV10-3; TRBD2 matches at 9 bases. Germline lookup yields CDR1 ENHRY and CDR2 SYGVKD. Unmatched junction bases numbered 1, after V lost 9 bases and J lost 0 bases. This CDR3 has 13 residues. CDR3 sequence: CAMGTSSTDTQYF. CDR3 DNA sequence: TGTGCCATGGGGACTAGCAGCACAGATACGCAGTATTTT.

Ten or more counts support this clonotype. The gene calls are TRBV9 and TRBJ2-5, with TRBD1 matching over 10 bases. The J segment lost 5 bases and the V segment lost 1 base, leaving 5 bases of the junction unmatched. In germline, CDR1 is SGDLS, CDR2 YYNGEE. The CDR3 sequence is 15 residues long. As DNA, the CDR3 is TGTGCCAGCAGCGTAATGACAGGGGGCGGGGAGACCCAGTACTTC. It yields the protein CASSVMTGGGETQYF.

V and J are TRBV10-3 and TRBJ1-1, with a possible D match to TRBD1 (6 bases). V lost 8 bases, J lost 5 bases, and 15 bases lay in between. This CDR3 is 13 amino acids long. Looked up from germline, CDR1 is ENHRY and CDR2 is SYGVKD. The CDR3 protein is CAIRQQGSTEAFF. The CDR3 bases are TGTGCCATCCGTCAGCAGGGGTCAACTGAAGCTTTCTTT.

The chain is built from TRBV25-1 and TRBJ1-1, with no clear D. CDR3 size: 11 residues. Germline V lookup: CDR1 MGHDK, CDR2 SYGVNS. V was clipped by 7 bases and J by 2 bases, with 5 bases between them. The CDR3 protein is CASTGNTEAFF. CDR3 nucleotide sequence: TGTGCCAGCACAGGTAACACTGAAGCTTTCTTT.

The gene calls are TRBV6-1 and TRBJ1-2; no clear D gene. Germline V lookup: CDR1 MNHNS, CDR2 SASEGT. The CDR3 length is 14 residues. V lost 4 bases, J lost 7 bases, and 16 bases lay in between. The CDR3 loop is CASSVGGPASGYTF. CDR3 DNA: TGTGCCAGCAGTGTGGGAGGTCCTGCTAGTGGCTACACCTTC.

The chain joins TRBV20-1 to TRBJ2-7; 8 bases agree with TRBD2. The CDR3 runs to 19 residues. Germline CDR1 DFQATT, CDR2 SNEGSKA (reference sequence). The V gene end was trimmed by 3 bases and the J gene end by 0 bases; junction bases not matched to a gene: 19. Here the CDR3 reads CSARGPSGGAPPCSYEQYF. CDR3 coding DNA: TGCAGTGCTAGGGGTCCGAGCGGGGGTGCACCTCCGTGCTCCTACGAGCAGTACTTC.

This chain connects TRBV10-2 to TRBJ2-1; D perhaps matches TRBD1 (5 bases). The V gene's germline CDR1 is WSHSY and CDR2 SAAADI. V lost 2 bases, J lost 0 bases, and 8 bases lay in between. The CDR3 loop spans 15 amino acids. The CDR3 sequence: CASSEDSYSYNEQFF. In DNA form, the CDR3 reads TGCGCCAGCAGTGAGGACAGCTACTCCTACAATGAGCAGTTCTTC.

This clonotype showed up just a few times. The chain joins TRBV12-3 or TRBV12-4 to TRBJ2-2, with 7 bases that match TRBD2. The CDR3 runs 17 residues. The trim removed 6 bases at V and 5 bases at J, leaving 15 bases unmatched. Written as DNA, the CDR3 is TGTGCCAGCAGGGGGGGTCCCGGGGCGGGAGCGACCGGGGAGCTGTTTTTT. This codes for CASRGGPGAGATGELFF.

In this sample, this clonotype turned up a few times. This rearrangement joins TRBV20-1 to TRBJ1-2; D may be TRBD1 (6 bases). The V gene's germline CDR1 is DFQATT and CDR2 SNEGSKA (reference sequence). The length of the CDR3 is 10 residues. CDR3 protein: CRGGHNGYTF. DNA of the CDR3: TGCAGGGGGGGGCATAATGGCTACACCTTC.

The rearrangement links TRBV29-1 to TRBJ1-2, with TRBD1 matching over 7 bases. Trimming took 7 bases from V and 3 from J; bases not matched to a gene: 8. Germline V lookup: CDR1 SQVTM, CDR2 ANQGSEA. This CDR3 has 13 amino acids. CDR3: CSAGPGTDYGYTF. The CDR3, as DNA: TGCAGCGCCGGACCAGGGACAGACTATGGCTACACCTTC.

A few counts support this clonotype. This chain joins TRBV18 and TRBJ2-6, with a weak D call TRBD1 (6 bases). V shed 4 bases and J shed 2 bases, with 12 bases lying between them. The CDR3 extends over 16 amino acids. Per germline, CDR1 KGHSH and CDR2 LQKENI. The CDR3 reads CASSLVPGAGANVLTF. The CDR3 DNA is TGTGCCAGCTCACTAGTCCCAGGGGCTGGGGCCAACGTCCTGACTTTC.

This clonotype was counted many times. This chain joins TRBV11-3 and TRBJ2-5, with 14 bases aligning to TRBD2. The germline gives CDR1 SGHNT, CDR2 YENEEA. The CDR3 extends over 17 amino acids. V trimming: 5 bases; J trimming: 7 bases; junction bases outside the gene matches: 12. The CDR3: CASSTGGTSGGQGTQYF. CDR3 coding DNA: TGTGCCAGCAGCACCGGAGGGACTAGCGGGGGTCAGGGGACCCAGTACTTC.